The 17 T cell receptor beta chains in this list originate from one sample, sequenced in a study of blood T cell repertoires in COVID-19. TCRdb's table, derived via immunoSEQ multiplex PCR, lists solely in-frame clones and lacks some. The data contain 310,000 or so clones, roughly 90% of them singletons. The sequenced sample consisted of peripheral blood. All receptors come from a woman between 25 and 40 years old with COVID-19, enrolled during active disease.

The chain is built from TRBV28 and TRBJ2-5; maybe TRBD1 (6 bases). Between the trimmed V and J ends, which lost 9 bases and 2 bases, there was a span of 10 bases. The CDR3 has 12 amino acids. Germline lookup yields CDR1 MDHEN and CDR2 SYDVKM. The CDR3 loop reads CASQGIQETQYF. The CDR3 region has the DNA TGTGCCAGTCAGGGGATACAAGAGACCCAGTACTTC.

The V and J genes are TRBV24-1 and TRBJ2-1; 7 bases are a match to TRBD2. Germline loops: CDR1 KGHDR, CDR2 SFDVKD. V dropped 4 bases and J dropped 10; count of bases not matched to a gene: 6. The CDR3 is 13 amino acids. Written as DNA, the CDR3 is TGTGCCACCAGTGAATCACTAGCGCTCGAGCAGTTCTTC. It specifies CATSESLALEQFF.

The gene calls are TRBV7-2 and TRBJ2-7, with 7 bases that match TRBD2. The CDR3 is 14 amino acids. J was trimmed by 2 bases and V by 5 bases; bases with no gene match: 6. Germline V gene data show CDR1 as SGHTA and CDR2 as FQGNSA. CDR3 nucleotides: TGTGCCAGCAGCCCACCTAGCGGACCCTACGAGCAGTACTTC. As protein: CASSPPSGPYEQYF.

The chain has TRBV4-3 and TRBJ2-3, with D perhaps TRBD2 (5 bases). This CDR3 has 15 amino acids. Between the trimmed V and J ends, which lost 0 bases and 6 bases, there was a span of 13 bases. CDR1 and CDR2 from the germline V gene are LGHNA and YSLEER. The CDR3 loop is CASSQDRIGGDTQYF. The DNA of the CDR3 is TGCGCCAGCAGCCAAGACCGGATAGGCGGGGATACGCAGTATTTT.

This clone was seen once. The gene calls are TRBV5-5 and TRBJ2-7, with 7 nucleotides matching TRBD1. Germline-derived CDR1 and CDR2 are SGHKS and YYEKEE (reference sequence). The CDR3 loop spans 13 amino acids. Trimming cost V 4 bases and J 5 bases; bases outside gene matches: 6. This CDR3 is CASSQGQPDEQYF. The CDR3 coding sequence is TGTGCCAGCAGCCAGGGACAGCCCGACGAGCAGTACTTC.

The chain has TRBV2 and TRBJ2-3, with 7 bases matching TRBD1. Germline CDR1 reads SNHLY; CDR2 reads FYNNEI. This CDR3 spans 17 amino acids. Losses at the gene ends were 0 bases for V and 1 base for J; bases not matched to a gene: 7. The DNA for the CDR3 is TGTGCCAGCAGTGAAGCGGGGGACAGATCGGGCACAGATACGCAGTATTTT. Protein sequence: CASSEAGDRSGTDTQYF.

This chain links TRBV5-4 with TRBJ2-7, with 7 bases that match TRBD1. Germline lookup yields CDR1 SGHNT and CDR2 YYREEE (reference sequence). CDR3 length equals 15 residues. V was pared by 3 bases and J by 3 bases, with 9 bases of the junction left unmatched. CDR3 in DNA: TGTGCCAGCAGCTCGTTCGGGACAGCTGTCTACGAGCAGTACTTC. It yields the protein CASSSFGTAVYEQYF.

The chain recombines TRBV27 with TRBJ2-6; 8 bases are a match to TRBD1. CDR3 length: 18 residues. J was trimmed by 3 bases and V by 6 bases; bases with no gene match: 13. The germline V gene encodes CDR1 MNHEY and CDR2 SMNVEV (reference sequence). Here the CDR3 reads CASSQPGQGRVGANVLTF. The CDR3, as DNA: TGTGCCAGCAGCCAACCAGGACAGGGCCGGGTTGGGGCCAACGTCCTGACTTTC.

The rearrangement links TRBV6-2 or TRBV6-3 to TRBJ1-1; tentatively, D is TRBD1 (6 bases). Germline assignment: CDR1 MNHEY and CDR2 SVGEGT. The length of the CDR3 is 14 residues. V lost 6 bases and J lost 5, with 16 bases in between. Here the CDR3 DNA reads TGTGCCAGCAGCCTGGAAGTAAGGGGGACTGAAGCTTTCTTT. Its protein product is CASSLEVRGTEAFF.

CDR3 in amino acids: CASSLRQGANIKPQHF. The CDR3 coding sequence is TGTGCCAGCAGCCTCCGACAGGGGGCTAATATTAAGCCCCAGCATTTT. The chain employs TRBV5-8 and TRBJ1-5, with 10 bases fitting TRBD1. V lost 4 bases to trimming and J lost 8 bases; unmatched junction nucleotides: 12. CDR3 length: 16 residues. CDR1 SGHTS and CDR2 YDEGEE come from the germline V gene. The whole variable domain, remainder taken from reference TRBV5-8 and TRBJ1-5, is EAGVTQSPTHLIKTRGQQATLRCSPISGHTSVYWYQQALGLGLQFLLWYDEGEERNRGNFPPRFSGRQFPNYSSELNVNALELEDSALYLCASSLRQGANIKPQHFGDGTRLSIL.

V is TRBV20-1 and J is TRBJ2-1, with 8 bases lining up with TRBD2. V lost 5 bases, J lost 12 bases, and 6 bases stayed unmatched. The CDR3 extends over 11 amino acids. CDR1 is DFQATT, CDR2 SNEGSKA, per germline (reference sequence). CDR3: CSAPRLARQFF. Here the CDR3 DNA reads TGCAGTGCTCCACGACTAGCGCGGCAGTTCTTC.

The rearrangement uses TRBV11-2 and TRBJ1-1, with D hard to call. The CDR3 length is 13 residues. V lost 6 bases, J lost 3 bases, and 11 bases lay in between. Germline values: CDR1 SGHAT, CDR2 FQNNGV. DNA for the CDR3: TGTGCCAGCAGTCGGCAGGAACACACTGAAGCTTTCTTT. It is translated as CASSRQEHTEAFF.

This clone was seen only a few times. The chain combines TRBV5-1 with TRBJ1-2, with TRBD1 as a possible D gene (5 bases). Trimming removed 7 bases from V and 0 bases from J, with 13 bases in between. The germline V gene encodes CDR1 SGHRS and CDR2 YFSETQ. This CDR3 region has 14 residues. This chain's CDR3 is CASAADSTNYGYTF. In DNA form, the CDR3 reads TGCGCCAGCGCGGCTGACAGCACTAACTATGGCTACACCTTC.

V and J are TRBV2 and TRBJ1-4; 9 bases align to TRBD1. The J segment lost 8 bases and the V segment lost 7 bases, leaving 5 bases of the junction unmatched. The CDR3 spans 13 residues. Germline CDR1 and CDR2: SNHLY and FYNNEI. CDR3 nucleotide sequence: TGTGCCAGCACAGGGACAGGGCACGAAAAACTGTTTTTT. This translates into CASTGTGHEKLFF.

The chain is built from TRBV9 and TRBJ1-1; D unresolved. This CDR3 has 16 amino acids. The V gene's germline CDR1 is SGDLS and CDR2 YYNGEE. Trimming left V 0 bases short and J 4 bases short, with 16 bases between. The DNA of the CDR3 is TGTGCCAGCAGCGTAGGAACGGAGGCTCCTGTCACTGAAGCTTTCTTT. It specifies CASSVGTEAPVTEAFF.

The rearrangement joins TRBV10-3 to TRBJ2-1; 7 bases are a match to TRBD2. Germline-derived CDR1 and CDR2 are ENHRY and SYGVKD. Germline trimming cut 9 bases from V and 4 bases from J; bases unmatched to any gene: 15. This CDR3 spans 16 amino acids. Here the CDR3 reads CAIKEQGGVPYNEQFF. The DNA of the CDR3 is TGTGCCATAAAGGAGCAGGGAGGGGTTCCTTACAATGAGCAGTTCTTC.

The V gene is TRBV7-2, the J gene TRBJ2-7; 10 bases fit TRBD1. The CDR3 length is 15 residues. From germline, CDR1 is SGHTA and CDR2 FQGNSA. Unmatched junction bases numbered 7, after V lost 6 bases and J lost 2 bases. CDR3 sequence reads: CASSFSGTGAYEQYF. CDR3 nucleotide sequence: TGTGCCAGCAGTTTCTCCGGGACAGGGGCCTACGAGCAGTACTTC. Drawing the rest from reference TRBV7-2 and TRBJ2-7, the complete variable domain is GAGVSQSPSNKVTEKGKDVELRCDPISGHTALYWYRQSLGQGLEFLIYFQGNSAPDKSGLPSDRFSAERTGGSVSTLTIQRTQQEDSAVYLCASSFSGTGAYEQYFGPGTRLTVT.